This T cell receptor (beta chain) stems from a study of cytomegalovirus exposure and HLA in healthy donors. This clone showed up just a few times. PCR was performed using 60 Vbeta and 13 Jbeta primers. In the authors' workflow: There were about 80 million unique TCR beta chains by a later count, and approximately 12 million of them were shared. Libraries were prepared by immunoSEQ multiplex PCR; TCRdb keeps only in-frame clonotypes and omits some of them. V and J calls and clone size are as listed in that table; D and trimming were resolved from the DNA. The sample comprises about 160,000 clones, 60% to 80% of which are singletons, and approximately 1.4% rests with the top ten. With 6 bases removed from V and 1 base from J, the gap between germline ends came to 15 bases. Germline values: CDR1 MNHEY, CDR2 SVGAGI. The CDR3 has 15 amino acids.

The source is a man in his 60s in good health and CMV-seronegative. Sequencing used PBMCs. This chain joins TRBV6-5 and TRBJ1-2, with D possibly TRBD1 on 5 matching bases. The CDR3 DNA reads TGTGCCAGCAGACCACGACAGTGGGATAACTATGGCTACACCTTC. Amino acid sequence: CASRPRQWDNYGYTF.